This TCR beta chain originates from a study of blood T cell repertoires in COVID-19. Study context: PBMCs, B-cell-depleted T cells, or T cells provided the cDNA or gDNA that made up the material.

How the authors handled the data: Researchers report that nucleated cell counts were estimated from reference gene primer amplification. Using immunoSEQ multiplex PCR, the repertoire was profiled, and TCRdb retains in-frame clones only, with some absent. The V and J calls and clone size were taken over from that table, and D and trimming were inferred from the DNA. There are a few hundred thousand clones in the sample; 70% to 90% occur only once, and less than 2.5% lies in the top ten. Per the germline V gene, CDR1 is MNHEY and CDR2 is SVGEGT. The CDR3 loop spans 15 amino acids. The V and J ends lost 6 bases and 2 bases, in that order; junction bases with no gene match: 7. Those who participated ranged in age from 18 to 89 years and resided in 20 to 25 US areas. Before being deemed recovered, Cohort 3 donors had two negative PCRs, clearance, or symptom resolution.

This sequence was found in a man aged 25-40 years who had recovered from COVID-19. Sequencing was done on a sample of PBMCs or T cells enriched from blood (not recorded which). The V gene is TRBV6-2 or TRBV6-3, the J gene TRBJ2-5; 9 bases match TRBD2. The CDR3 bases are TGTGCCAGCAGCCTACTAGCGGGCCAACAAGAGACCCAGTACTTC. As protein: CASSLLAGQQETQYF.